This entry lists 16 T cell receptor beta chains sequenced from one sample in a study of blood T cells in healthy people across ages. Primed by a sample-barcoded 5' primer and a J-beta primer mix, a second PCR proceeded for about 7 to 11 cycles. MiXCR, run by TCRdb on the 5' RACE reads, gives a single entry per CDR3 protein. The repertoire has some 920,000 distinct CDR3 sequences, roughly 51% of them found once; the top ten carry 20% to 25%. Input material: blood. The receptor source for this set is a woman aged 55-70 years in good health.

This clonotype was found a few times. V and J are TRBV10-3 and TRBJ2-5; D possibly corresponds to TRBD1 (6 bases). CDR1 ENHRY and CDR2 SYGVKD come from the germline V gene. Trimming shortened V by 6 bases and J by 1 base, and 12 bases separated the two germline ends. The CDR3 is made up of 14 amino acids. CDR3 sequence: CAISPGHPQETQYF. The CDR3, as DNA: TGTGCCATCAGCCCGGGACACCCCCAAGAGACCCAGTACTTC.

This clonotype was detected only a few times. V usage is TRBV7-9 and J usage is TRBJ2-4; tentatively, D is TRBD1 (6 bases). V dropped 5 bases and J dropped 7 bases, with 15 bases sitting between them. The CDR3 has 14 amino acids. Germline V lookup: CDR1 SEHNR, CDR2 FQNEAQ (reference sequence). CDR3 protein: CASSLDRAWNIQYF. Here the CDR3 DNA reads TGTGCCAGCAGCCTGGACAGAGCATGGAACATTCAGTACTTC.

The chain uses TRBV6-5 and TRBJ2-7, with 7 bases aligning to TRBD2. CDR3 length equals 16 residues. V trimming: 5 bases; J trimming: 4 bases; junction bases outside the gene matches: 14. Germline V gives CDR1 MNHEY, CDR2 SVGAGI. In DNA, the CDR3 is TGTGCCAGCAGTCCACCACGGCGGGAGTATCGGTACGAGCAGTACTTC. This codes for CASSPPRREYRYEQYF.

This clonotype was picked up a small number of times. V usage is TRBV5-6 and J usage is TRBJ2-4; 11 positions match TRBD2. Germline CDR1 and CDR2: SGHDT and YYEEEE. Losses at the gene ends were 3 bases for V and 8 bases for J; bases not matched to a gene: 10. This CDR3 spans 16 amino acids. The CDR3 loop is CASSSLPTSGADIQYF. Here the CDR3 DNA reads TGTGCCAGCAGCTCCCTACCGACTAGCGGGGCGGACATTCAGTACTTC.

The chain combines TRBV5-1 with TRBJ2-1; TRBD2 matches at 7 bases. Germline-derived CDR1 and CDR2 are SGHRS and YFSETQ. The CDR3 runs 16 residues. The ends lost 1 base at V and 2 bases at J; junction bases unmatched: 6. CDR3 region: CASSLLPSGAYNEQFF. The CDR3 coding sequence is TGCGCCAGCAGCTTGCTTCCTAGCGGAGCCTACAATGAGCAGTTCTTC. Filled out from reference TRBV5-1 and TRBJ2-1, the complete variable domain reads KAGVTQTPRYLIKTRGQQVTLSCSPISGHRSVSWYQQTPGQGLQFLFEYFSETQRNKGNFPGRFSGRQFSNSRSEMNVSTLELGDSALYLCASSLLPSGAYNEQFFGPGTRLTVL.

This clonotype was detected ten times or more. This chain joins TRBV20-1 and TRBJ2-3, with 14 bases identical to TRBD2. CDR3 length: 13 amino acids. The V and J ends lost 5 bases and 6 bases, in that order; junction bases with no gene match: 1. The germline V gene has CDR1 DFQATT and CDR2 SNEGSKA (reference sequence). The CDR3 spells CSAGTSGSDTQYF. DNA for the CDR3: TGCAGTGCTGGGACTAGCGGGAGCGATACGCAGTATTTT.

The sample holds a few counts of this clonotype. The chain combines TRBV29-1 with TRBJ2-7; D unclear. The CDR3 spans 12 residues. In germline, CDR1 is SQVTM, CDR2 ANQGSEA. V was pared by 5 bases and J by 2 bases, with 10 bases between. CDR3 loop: CSVKAEPYEQYF. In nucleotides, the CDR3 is TGCAGCGTTAAGGCAGAGCCCTACGAGCAGTACTTC.

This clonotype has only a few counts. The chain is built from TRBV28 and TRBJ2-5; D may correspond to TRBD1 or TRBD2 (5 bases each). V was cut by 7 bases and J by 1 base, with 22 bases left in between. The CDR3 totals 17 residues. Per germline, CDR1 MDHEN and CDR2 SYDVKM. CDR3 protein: CASTLGRRRLLQETQYF. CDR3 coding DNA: TGTGCCAGCACCCTGGGACGACGGCGACTCCTCCAAGAGACCCAGTACTTC.

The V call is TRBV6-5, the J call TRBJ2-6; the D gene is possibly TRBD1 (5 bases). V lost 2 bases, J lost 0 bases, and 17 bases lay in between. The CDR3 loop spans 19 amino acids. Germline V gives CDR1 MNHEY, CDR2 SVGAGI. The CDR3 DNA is TGTGCCAGCAGTTACCTACCCCAGGGAATTAACTCTGGGGCCAACGTCCTGACTTTC. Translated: CASSYLPQGINSGANVLTF.

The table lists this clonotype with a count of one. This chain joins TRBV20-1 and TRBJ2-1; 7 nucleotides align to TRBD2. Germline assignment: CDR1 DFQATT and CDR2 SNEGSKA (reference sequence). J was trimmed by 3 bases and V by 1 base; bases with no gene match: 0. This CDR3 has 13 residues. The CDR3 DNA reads TGCAGTGCTAGAGCGGGGGGCTACAATGAGCAGTTCTTC. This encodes CSARAGGYNEQFF.

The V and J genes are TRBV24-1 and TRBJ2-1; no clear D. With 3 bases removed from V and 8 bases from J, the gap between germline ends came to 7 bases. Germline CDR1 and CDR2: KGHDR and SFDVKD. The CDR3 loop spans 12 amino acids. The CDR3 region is CATSDAPYEQFF. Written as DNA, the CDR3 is TGTGCCACCAGTGATGCTCCGTATGAGCAGTTCTTC.

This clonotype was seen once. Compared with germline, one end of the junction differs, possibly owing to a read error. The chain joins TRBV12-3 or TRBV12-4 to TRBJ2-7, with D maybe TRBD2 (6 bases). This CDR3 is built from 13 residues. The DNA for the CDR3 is TGTACCAGCAGCGAGACTAGTCCCTACGAGCAGTACTTC. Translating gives CTSSETSPYEQYF.

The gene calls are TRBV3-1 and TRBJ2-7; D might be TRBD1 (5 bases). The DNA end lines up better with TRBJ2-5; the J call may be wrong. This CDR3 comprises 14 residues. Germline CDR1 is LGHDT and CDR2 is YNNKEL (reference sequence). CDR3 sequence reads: CASSLLDRGETQYF. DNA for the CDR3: TGTGCCAGCAGCCTCCTCGATAGGGGTGAGACCCAGTACTTC.

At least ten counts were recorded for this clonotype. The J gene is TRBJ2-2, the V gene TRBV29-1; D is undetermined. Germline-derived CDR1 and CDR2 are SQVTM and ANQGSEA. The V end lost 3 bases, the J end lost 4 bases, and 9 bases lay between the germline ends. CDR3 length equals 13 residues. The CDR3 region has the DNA TGCAGCGTTGAGTTAGGAATCACCGGGGAGCTGTTTTTT. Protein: CSVELGITGELFF.

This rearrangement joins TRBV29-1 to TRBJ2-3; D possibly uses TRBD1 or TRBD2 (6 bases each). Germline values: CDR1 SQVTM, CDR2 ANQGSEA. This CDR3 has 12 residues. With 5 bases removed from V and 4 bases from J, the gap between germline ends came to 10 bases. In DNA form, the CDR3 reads TGCAGCGTTCCTAGGGGGGCAGATACGCAGTATTTT. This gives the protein CSVPRGADTQYF.

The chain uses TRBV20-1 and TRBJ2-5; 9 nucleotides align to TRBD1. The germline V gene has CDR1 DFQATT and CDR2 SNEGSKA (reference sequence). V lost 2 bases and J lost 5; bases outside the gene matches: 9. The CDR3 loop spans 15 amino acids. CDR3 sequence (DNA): TGCAGTGCTAGACCGACACAGGGGGCCGGGGAGACCCAGTACTTC. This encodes CSARPTQGAGETQYF.